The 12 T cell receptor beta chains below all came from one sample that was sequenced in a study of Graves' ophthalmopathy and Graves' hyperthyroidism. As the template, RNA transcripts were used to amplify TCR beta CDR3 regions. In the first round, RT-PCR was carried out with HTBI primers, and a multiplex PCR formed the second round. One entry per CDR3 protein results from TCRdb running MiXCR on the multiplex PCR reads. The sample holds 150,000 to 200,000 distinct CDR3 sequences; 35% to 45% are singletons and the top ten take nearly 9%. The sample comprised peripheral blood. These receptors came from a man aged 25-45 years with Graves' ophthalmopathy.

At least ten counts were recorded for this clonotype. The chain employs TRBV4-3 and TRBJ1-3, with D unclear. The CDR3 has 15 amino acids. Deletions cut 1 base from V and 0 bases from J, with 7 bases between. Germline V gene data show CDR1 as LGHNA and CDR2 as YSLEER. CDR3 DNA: TGCGCCAGCAGCCAAGGGACTTACTCTGGAAACACCATATATTTT. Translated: CASSQGTYSGNTIYF.

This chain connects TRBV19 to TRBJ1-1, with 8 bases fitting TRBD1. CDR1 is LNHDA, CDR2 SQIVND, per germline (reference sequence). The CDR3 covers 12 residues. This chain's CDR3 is CGVGQGNTEAFF. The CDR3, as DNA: TGTGGCGTAGGACAGGGGAACACTGAAGCTTTCTTT. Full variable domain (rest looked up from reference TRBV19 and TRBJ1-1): DGGITQSPKYLFRKEGQNVTLSCEQNLNHDAMYWYRQDPGQGLRLIYYSQIVNDFQKGDIAEGYSVSREKKESFPLTVTSAQKNPTAFYLCGVGQGNTEAFFGQGTRLTVV.

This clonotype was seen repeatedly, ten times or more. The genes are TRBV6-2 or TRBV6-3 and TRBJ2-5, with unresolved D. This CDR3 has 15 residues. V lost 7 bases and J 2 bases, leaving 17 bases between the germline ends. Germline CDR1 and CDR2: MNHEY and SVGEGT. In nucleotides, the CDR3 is TGTGCCAGCATCCCCTTAGCAGAATCTCAAGAGACCCAGTACTTC. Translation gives CASIPLAESQETQYF.

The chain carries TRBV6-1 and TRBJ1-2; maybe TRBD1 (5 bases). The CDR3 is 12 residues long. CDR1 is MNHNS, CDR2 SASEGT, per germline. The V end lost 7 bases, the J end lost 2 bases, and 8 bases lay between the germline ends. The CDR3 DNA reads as TGTGCCAGCACCCGGGGGAACTATGGCTACACCTTC. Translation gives CASTRGNYGYTF.

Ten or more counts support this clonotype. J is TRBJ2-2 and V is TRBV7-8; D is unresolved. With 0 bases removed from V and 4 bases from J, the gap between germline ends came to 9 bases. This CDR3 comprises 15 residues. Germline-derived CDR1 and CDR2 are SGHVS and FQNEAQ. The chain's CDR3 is CASSLARLFTGELFF. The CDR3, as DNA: TGTGCCAGCAGCTTAGCTCGTCTATTCACCGGGGAGCTGTTTTTT.

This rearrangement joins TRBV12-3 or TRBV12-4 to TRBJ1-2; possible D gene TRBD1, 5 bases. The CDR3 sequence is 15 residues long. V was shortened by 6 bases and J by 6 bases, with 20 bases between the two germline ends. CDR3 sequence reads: CASRMALGREDGYTF. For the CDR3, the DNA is TGTGCCAGCAGAATGGCCCTTGGCAGGGAAGATGGCTACACCTTC.

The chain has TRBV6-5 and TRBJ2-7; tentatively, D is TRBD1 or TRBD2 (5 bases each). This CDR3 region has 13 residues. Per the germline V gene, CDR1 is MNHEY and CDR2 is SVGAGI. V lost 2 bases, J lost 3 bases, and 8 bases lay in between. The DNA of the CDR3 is TGTGCCAGCAGTTACCAGGGAGTCTACGAGCAGTACTTC. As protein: CASSYQGVYEQYF.

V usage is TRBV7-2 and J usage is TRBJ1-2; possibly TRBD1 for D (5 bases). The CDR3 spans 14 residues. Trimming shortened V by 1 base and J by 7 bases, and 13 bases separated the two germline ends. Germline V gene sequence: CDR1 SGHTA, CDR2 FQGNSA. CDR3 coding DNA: TGTGCCAGCAGCTTAGTTGGGGGGGAGAGTGGCTACACCTTC. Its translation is CASSLVGGESGYTF.

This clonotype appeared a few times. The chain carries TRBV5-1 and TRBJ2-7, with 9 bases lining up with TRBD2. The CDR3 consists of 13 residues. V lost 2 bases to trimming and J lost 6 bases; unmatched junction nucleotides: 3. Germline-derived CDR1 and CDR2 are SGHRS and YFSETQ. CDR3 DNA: TGCGCCAGCAGCTTTGAGACTAGCGGCGAGCAGTACTTC. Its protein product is CASSFETSGEQYF.

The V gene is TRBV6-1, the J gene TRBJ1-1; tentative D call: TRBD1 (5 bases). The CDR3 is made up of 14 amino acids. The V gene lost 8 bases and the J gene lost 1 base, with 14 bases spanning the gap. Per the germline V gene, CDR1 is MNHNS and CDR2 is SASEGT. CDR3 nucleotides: TGTGCCAGCGGTCGCCCGGGGGAGAACACTGAAGCTTTCTTT. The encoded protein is CASGRPGENTEAFF.

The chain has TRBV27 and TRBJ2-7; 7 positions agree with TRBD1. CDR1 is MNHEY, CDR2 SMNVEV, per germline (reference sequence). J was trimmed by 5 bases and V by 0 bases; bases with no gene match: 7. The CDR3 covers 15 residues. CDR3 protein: CASSLSGQGVNEQYF. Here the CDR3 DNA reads TGTGCCAGCAGTTTATCGGGGCAGGGGGTTAACGAGCAGTACTTC.

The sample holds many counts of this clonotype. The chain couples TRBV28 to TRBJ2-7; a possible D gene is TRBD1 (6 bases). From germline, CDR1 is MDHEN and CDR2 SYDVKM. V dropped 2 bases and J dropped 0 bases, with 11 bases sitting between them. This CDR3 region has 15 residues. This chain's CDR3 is CASSLGGASSYEQYF. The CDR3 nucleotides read TGTGCCAGCAGTTTAGGGGGCGCGAGCTCCTACGAGCAGTACTTC.